The rows below give T cell receptor beta chains drawn from one sample of a study of beta chain features in type 1 diabetes. Measured with immunoSEQ multiplex PCR; TCRdb has only the in-frame clones, and not every one. In the table there are around 44,000 clones, roughly 45% of which are singletons. Input material: stem cell memory CD4+ T cells from blood. Receptor source: a woman aged 25 to 45 in good health. Each CDR3 is given with its conserved first and last residue. The D gene is left open where the match is weak. Clone size is given for some rows only: seen once, a few or many times, or a class if the clone is expanded.

v_gene	j_gene	d_gene	abundance	CDR3aa	CDR3nt
TRBV20-1	TRBJ2-5	-	-	CSASPGYTQYF	TGCAGTGCTAGCCCGGGGTACACCCAGTACTTC
TRBV29-1	TRBJ1-1	-	-	CSVRRPTGSFGNTEAFF	TGCAGCGTTCGCAGACCTACAGGGTCGTTTGGGAACACTGAAGCTTTCTTT
TRBV28	TRBJ2-5	-	-	CASSLGQLETQYF	TGTGCCAGCAGTTTGGGGCAGTTGGAGACCCAGTACTTC
TRBV7-2	TRBJ2-2	-	-	CASSPSSGNTGELFF	TGTGCCAGCAGCCCTAGTTCTGGCAACACCGGGGAGCTGTTTTTT
TRBV7-8	TRBJ2-2	TRBD1	-	CASSLDPGGVGELFF	TGTGCCAGCAGCTTAGATCCAGGGGGAGTCGGGGAGCTGTTTTTT
TRBV7-2	TRBJ2-1	-	-	CASSSRGDNEQFF	TGTGCCAGCAGCTCCAGGGGTGACAATGAGCAGTTCTTC
TRBV28	TRBJ2-5	TRBD2	once	CASSPHSGGPQETQYF	TGTGCCAGCAGTCCCCATAGCGGGGGGCCCCAAGAGACCCAGTACTTC
TRBV28	TRBJ2-1	-	-	CASSTPDMLSSYNEQFF	TGTGCCAGCAGTACCCCCGACATGTTAAGCTCCTACAATGAGCAGTTCTTC
TRBV9	TRBJ1-1	-	-	CASSTGQPNTEAFF	TGTGCCAGCAGCACAGGACAGCCCAACACTGAAGCTTTCTTT
TRBV7-2	TRBJ2-3	TRBD2	-	CASSLDRLAGGLAQYF	TGTGCCAGCAGCTTAGATAGGCTAGCGGGAGGGTTGGCGCAGTATTTT
TRBV6-5	TRBJ1-2	-	-	CASSRLGHRYGYTF	TGTGCCAGCAGTAGGCTAGGACATCGGTATGGCTACACCTTC
TRBV7-2	TRBJ1-2	-	-	CASSLAPDSYYGYTF	TGTGCCAGCAGCTTAGCGCCGGACTCCTACTATGGCTACACCTTC
TRBV11-2	TRBJ2-5	TRBD1	few	CASSWGQLQETQYF	TGTGCCAGCAGCTGGGGACAGCTCCAAGAGACCCAGTACTTC
TRBV6-5	TRBJ1-1	TRBD1	-	CASSRQGVGNTEAFF	TGTGCCAGCAGTCGTCAGGGGGTTGGGAACACTGAAGCTTTCTTT
TRBV18	TRBJ2-5	-	few	CASSPGAGKQETQYF	TGTGCCAGCTCACCAGGAGCGGGCAAACAAGAGACCCAGTACTTC
TRBV4-3	TRBJ2-7	-	-	CASSQDLSATFYEQYF	TGCGCCAGCAGCCAAGATTTGTCTGCTACTTTCTACGAGCAGTACTTC
TRBV7-9	TRBJ1-1	-	-	CASSFSGSNTEAFF	TGTGCCAGCAGCTTCTCGGGATCAAACACTGAAGCTTTCTTT
TRBV7-9	TRBJ2-7	-	few	CASSFAKANEQYF	TGTGCCAGCAGCTTCGCGAAAGCCAACGAGCAGTACTTC
TRBV2	TRBJ2-7	TRBD1	-	CASSRTGVEQYF	TGTGCCAGCAGCCGGACAGGGGTCGAGCAGTACTTC
TRBV28	TRBJ2-7	-	few	CASSPASGAVYEQYF	TGTGCCAGCAGTCCCGCGAGTGGGGCGGTTTACGAGCAGTACTTC
TRBV18	TRBJ2-7	TRBD1	-	CASLGQGQYEQYF	TGTGCCAGCTTAGGACAGGGCCAGTACGAGCAGTACTTC
TRBV7-2	TRBJ2-1	-	-	CASSSFHGKYNEQFF	TGTGCCAGCAGCTCTTTCCACGGGAAGTACAATGAGCAGTTCTTC
TRBV27	TRBJ2-7	TRBD2	-	CASSGLAGVSYEQYF	TGTGCCAGCAGTGGACTAGCGGGAGTGTCCTACGAGCAGTACTTC
TRBV5-1	TRBJ2-3	TRBD2	once	CASSGRLAGGLGGTDTQYF	TGCGCCAGCAGCGGGAGACTAGCGGGAGGACTGGGAGGCACAGATACGCAGTATTTT
TRBV28	TRBJ1-2	-	-	CASSQQGSGEGYTF	TGTGCCAGCAGTCAACAAGGATCAGGGGAGGGCTACACCTTC
TRBV5-1	TRBJ2-2	TRBD2	-	CASRSIWTSDGELFF	TGCGCCAGCAGATCTATATGGACTAGCGACGGGGAGCTGTTTTTT
TRBV5-1	TRBJ2-2	TRBD1	-	CASSETGGSGELFF	TGCGCCAGCAGCGAAACAGGGGGCTCCGGGGAGCTGTTTTTT
TRBV28	TRBJ2-1	TRBD2	few	CASSFASGGTNEQFF	TGTGCCAGCAGTTTCGCTAGCGGAGGAACCAATGAGCAGTTCTTC
TRBV30	TRBJ2-7	-	-	CAWRSSPYEQYF	TGTGCCTGGAGGTCCAGTCCATACGAGCAGTACTTC
TRBV9	TRBJ2-5	-	few	CASSPRRDSRETQYF	TGTGCCAGCAGCCCCCGCAGGGATTCCCGGGAGACCCAGTACTTC
TRBV7-9	TRBJ1-4	TRBD1	-	CASSRDSRGEKLFF	TGTGCCAGCAGCCGGGACAGTCGGGGGGAAAAACTGTTTTTT
TRBV18	TRBJ2-5	TRBD2	-	CASSQRDGETQYF	TGTGCCAGCTCCCAGCGGGATGGGGAGACCCAGTACTTC
TRBV25-1	TRBJ2-1	TRBD2	-	CASSWIAGGEQFF	TGTGCCAGCAGTTGGATAGCGGGAGGTGAGCAGTTCTTC
TRBV28	TRBJ2-3	TRBD2	few	CASSSRGGSTDTQYF	TGTGCCAGCAGTTCTCGCGGGGGGAGCACAGATACGCAGTATTTT
TRBV7-7	TRBJ2-3	-	once	CASSLTGSTDTQYF	TGTGCTAGCAGCTTGACAGGAAGCACAGATACGCAGTATTTT
TRBV7-6	TRBJ1-1	TRBD1	-	CASSLEQGGTEAFF	TGTGCCAGCAGCTTAGAACAGGGGGGCACTGAAGCTTTCTTT
TRBV29-1	TRBJ2-3	-	-	CSVDRRTDTQYF	TGCAGCGTTGACAGGAGGACAGATACGCAGTATTTT
TRBV7-2	TRBJ1-1	-	-	CASSPRQIQSTEAFF	TGTGCCAGCAGCCCGAGACAGATTCAAAGCACTGAAGCTTTCTTT
TRBV5-4	TRBJ2-5	-	-	CASQTQGGETQYF	TGTGCCAGCCAAACCCAGGGAGGAGAGACCCAGTACTTC
TRBV4-3	TRBJ2-3	TRBD1	few	CASSQMVGDRGPDTQYF	TGCGCCAGCAGCCAGATGGTGGGTGACAGGGGGCCAGATACGCAGTATTTT
TRBV19	TRBJ1-1	TRBD1	-	CASSIAYGQGAVSITEAFF	TGTGCCAGTAGTATAGCGTACGGACAGGGGGCCGTTTCGATCACTGAAGCTTTCTTT
TRBV5-1	TRBJ2-1	-	-	CASSLSQRAVSYNEQFF	TGCGCCAGCAGCTTGTCTCAGCGAGCGGTATCCTACAATGAGCAGTTCTTC
TRBV4-3	TRBJ2-3	TRBD1	-	CASSSLTGTGASTDTQYF	TGCGCCAGCAGCAGCCTCACCGGGACAGGGGCCAGCACAGATACGCAGTATTTT
TRBV30	TRBJ1-5	-	-	CAWSGGRVDQPQHF	TGTGCCTGGAGTGGCGGCAGGGTGGATCAGCCCCAGCATTTT
TRBV5-4	TRBJ2-5	TRBD1	few	CASSLGDRGRGETQYF	TGTGCCAGCAGCTTGGGGGACAGGGGGCGCGGGGAGACCCAGTACTTC
TRBV7-2	TRBJ1-2	-	few	CASSSPDRTNYGYTF	TGTGCCAGCAGCTCACCGGACAGAACTAACTATGGCTACACCTTC
TRBV29-1	TRBJ1-1	TRBD1	-	CSVYQGQGGHTEAFF	TGCAGCGTTTACCAGGGACAGGGAGGGCACACTGAAGCTTTCTTT
TRBV2	TRBJ2-7	-	-	CASIRGPSVYEQYF	TGTGCCAGCATACGAGGTCCCTCGGTCTACGAGCAGTACTTC
TRBV7-6	TRBJ2-7	TRBD2	-	CASSRRTSGSSYEQYF	TGTGCCAGCAGCCGGCGGACTAGCGGGTCCTCCTACGAGCAGTACTTC
TRBV7-2	TRBJ2-7	TRBD1	-	CASSHYGTGVPSNSYEQYF	TGTGCCAGCAGCCACTATGGGACAGGGGTGCCCAGTAACTCCTACGAGCAGTACTTC
TRBV7-9	TRBJ1-4	-	few	CASSPHATNEKLFF	TGTGCCAGCAGCCCCCATGCAACTAATGAAAAACTGTTTTTT
TRBV18	TRBJ2-3	-	-	CASSPSRGDTQYF	TGTGCCAGCTCACCATCGCGGGGAGATACGCAGTATTTT
TRBV5-1	TRBJ2-1	-	few	CASSSGVFSYNEQFF	TGCGCCAGCAGTTCAGGGGTTTTCTCCTACAATGAGCAGTTCTTC